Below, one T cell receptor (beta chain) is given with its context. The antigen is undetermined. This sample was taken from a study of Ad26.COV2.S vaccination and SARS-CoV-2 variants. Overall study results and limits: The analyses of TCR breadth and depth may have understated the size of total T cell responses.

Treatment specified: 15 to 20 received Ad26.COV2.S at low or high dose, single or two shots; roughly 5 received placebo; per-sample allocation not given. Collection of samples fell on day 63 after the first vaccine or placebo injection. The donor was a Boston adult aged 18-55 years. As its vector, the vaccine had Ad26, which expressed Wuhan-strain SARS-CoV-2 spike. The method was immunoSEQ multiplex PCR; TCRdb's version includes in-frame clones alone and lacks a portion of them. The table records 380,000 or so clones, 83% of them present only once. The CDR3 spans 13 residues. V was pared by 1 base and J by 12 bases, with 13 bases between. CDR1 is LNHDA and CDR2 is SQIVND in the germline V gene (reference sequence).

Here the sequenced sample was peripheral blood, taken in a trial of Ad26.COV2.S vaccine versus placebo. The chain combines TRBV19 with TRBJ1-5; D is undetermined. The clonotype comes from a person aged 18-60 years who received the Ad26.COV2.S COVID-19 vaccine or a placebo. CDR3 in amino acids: CASSIVSGGNQHF. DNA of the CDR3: TGTGCCAGTAGTATAGTGTCTGGCGGTAACCAGCATTTT.